The rows below give T cell receptor beta chains drawn from one sample of a study of blood T cell repertoires in COVID-19. Sequenced by immunoSEQ multiplex PCR; TCRdb stores in-frame clones only, minus some. Here the sample spans about 74,000 clones, 82% being singletons. Sequencing was done on a sample of peripheral blood. The source is a human donor in a cohort sampled during active COVID-19. Each CDR3 is given with its conserved first and last residue. The D gene is left open where the match is weak. Size tells how often a clone was seen (once, few, many) or the class of an expanded clone, and some rows leave it out.

d_call,cdr3_length,v_call,clone_size,j_call,cdr3_aa,cdr3_nt
-,14,TRBV9,-,TRBJ1-1,CASSARTANTEAFF,TGTGCCAGCAGCGCGCGGACAGCGAACACTGAAGCTTTCTTT
-,15,TRBV14,-,TRBJ2-1,CASSQDLSAPNEQFF,TGTGCCAGCAGCCAAGATCTTAGTGCCCCTAATGAGCAGTTCTTC
TRBD1,12,TRBV12-3/TRBV12-4,-,TRBJ2-7,CASRDREDEQYF,TGTGCCAGCAGGGACAGGGAGGACGAGCAGTACTTC
TRBD1,15,TRBV6-2/TRBV6-3,-,TRBJ2-7,CASSSSVGQDYEQYF,TGTGCCAGCAGTTCCTCCGTGGGACAGGATTACGAGCAGTACTTC
TRBD1,13,TRBV29-1,few,TRBJ1-1,CSVRWDSQNEAFF,TGCAGCGTCCGATGGGACAGCCAGAACGAAGCTTTCTTT
-,14,TRBV3-1/TRBV3-2,-,TRBJ1-5,CASSQAGSNQPQHF,TGTGCCAGCAGCCAAGCAGGGAGCAATCAGCCCCAGCATTTT
TRBD2,19,TRBV7-7,-,TRBJ2-2,CASSRGSSGGPSGTGELFF,TGTGCTAGCAGCCGAGGGTCTAGCGGGGGACCCTCGGGGACCGGGGAGCTGTTTTTT
TRBD1,14,TRBV5-1,-,TRBJ2-7,CASRTGTGGHEQYF,TGCGCCAGCAGGACCGGGACAGGGGGCCACGAGCAGTACTTC
TRBD2,18,TRBV6-1,-,TRBJ2-1,CASSELWRGALESNEQFF,TGTGCCAGCAGTGAACTCTGGCGGGGGGCCCTTGAAAGCAATGAGCAGTTCTTC
-,12,TRBV19,few,TRBJ1-2,CASSTGGPSYTF,TGTGCCAGTAGTACCGGGGGGCCGAGCTACACCTTC
-,14,TRBV24-1,-,TRBJ1-1,CATSEVGGFTEAFF,TGTGCCACCAGTGAGGTAGGAGGGTTCACTGAAGCTTTCTTT
-,14,TRBV5-1,-,TRBJ1-4,CASSPDRTNEKLFF,TGCGCCAGCAGCCCCGACAGGACTAATGAAAAACTGTTTTTT
-,13,TRBV27,-,TRBJ1-3,CASSWEGGNTIYF,TGTGCCAGCAGTTGGGAGGGTGGAAACACCATATATTTT
TRBD1,15,TRBV27,-,TRBJ1-2,CATPGQTTWGYGYTF,TGTGCCACTCCGGGACAGACGACCTGGGGCTATGGCTACACCTTC
TRBD2,14,TRBV10-2,once,TRBJ2-7,CASSEGGGVYEQYF,TGCGCCAGCAGTGAAGGCGGGGGGGTTTACGAGCAGTACTTC
TRBD2,16,TRBV5-1,-,TRBJ2-1,CASSFETGTSGSRQFF,TGCGCCAGCAGCTTTGAAACCGGGACTAGCGGGTCCAGGCAGTTCTTC
-,14,TRBV27,-,TRBJ2-2,CASSPLDRPGELFF,TGTGCCAGCAGTCCACTTGACAGGCCCGGGGAGCTGTTTTTT
TRBD2,15,TRBV7-2,few,TRBJ2-3,CASSPRLAGGDTQYF,TGTGCCAGCAGCCCTCGCCTAGCGGGGGGTGATACGCAGTATTTT
-,17,TRBV6-2/TRBV6-3,-,TRBJ2-3,CASSYSPGWGGTDTQYF,TGTGCCAGCAGTTACTCCCCCGGTTGGGGAGGCACAGATACGCAGTATTTT
TRBD1,16,TRBV5-1,-,TRBJ2-7,CASTVGADRTPYEQYF,TGCGCCAGCACGGTGGGAGCGGACAGGACTCCCTACGAGCAGTACTTC
TRBD1,14,TRBV24-1,-,TRBJ2-1,CATSDRGTGNEQFF,TGTGCCACCAGTGACCGAGGGACAGGCAATGAGCAGTTCTTC
TRBD2,17,TRBV5-1,few,TRBJ2-1,CASSLGLAGAFYNEQFF,TGCGCCAGCAGCTTGGGACTAGCGGGTGCTTTTTACAATGAGCAGTTCTTC
-,14,TRBV30,-,TRBJ1-1,CAWSGDSVDTEAFF,TGTGCCTGGAGTGGCGACAGCGTTGACACTGAAGCTTTCTTT
-,14,TRBV7-2,-,TRBJ1-6,CASSLRVGNSPLHF,TGTGCCAGCAGCCTCAGGGTAGGGAATTCACCCCTCCACTTT
-,12,TRBV7-9,-,TRBJ1-2,CASSLWESGYTF,TGTGCCAGCAGCTTATGGGAGTCTGGCTACACCTTC
-,19,TRBV4-1,many,TRBJ1-5,CASSHRLGTPRYSNQPQHF,TGCGCCAGCAGCCACCGGTTGGGGACACCACGATATAGCAATCAGCCCCAGCATTTT
-,16,TRBV6-5,-,TRBJ1-2,CASSYRPRLPHYGYTF,TGTGCCAGCAGTTACCGTCCGAGGCTGCCGCACTATGGCTACACCTTC
TRBD2,14,TRBV29-1,-,TRBJ2-7,CSVGGPGLAAEQYF,TGCAGCGTTGGGGGTCCGGGACTAGCGGCCGAGCAGTACTTC
-,14,TRBV6-5,-,TRBJ2-3,CAARVGPMADTQYF,TGTGCCGCCCGGGTCGGCCCCATGGCGGATACGCAGTATTTT
-,18,TRBV9,once,TRBJ1-2,CASRAWAYRDPSNYGYTF,TGTGCCAGCAGAGCTTGGGCCTACAGGGACCCCTCTAACTATGGCTACACCTTC
TRBD1,15,TRBV29-1,-,TRBJ2-6,CSVVGRGLGANVLTF,TGCAGCGTTGTTGGCAGGGGGCTTGGGGCCAACGTCCTGACTTTC
-,18,TRBV6-2/TRBV6-3,-,TRBJ1-3,CASSYSGHTVSSGNTIYF,TGTGCCAGCAGTTACTCGGGACACACCGTGAGCTCTGGAAACACCATATATTTT
-,16,TRBV3-1/TRBV3-2,-,TRBJ1-6,CASSQDSSFYNSPLHF,TGTGCCAGCAGCCAAGACTCCTCTTTCTATAATTCACCCCTCCACTTT
TRBD2,16,TRBV5-1,-,TRBJ2-3,CASSTGTSGGWDTQYF,TGCGCCAGCAGCACGGGGACTAGCGGGGGCTGGGATACGCAGTATTTT
-,14,TRBV9,-,TRBJ2-7,CASSVAAPSYEQYF,TGTGCCAGCAGCGTAGCCGCGCCCTCCTACGAGCAGTACTTC
TRBD1,18,TRBV7-6,-,TRBJ1-4,CASSQRVRGPGLNEKLFF,TGTGCCAGCAGCCAAAGGGTCAGGGGGCCCGGCCTTAATGAAAAACTGTTTTTT
TRBD1,12,TRBV6-6,-,TRBJ2-1,CASKGGNGEQFF,TGTGCCAGCAAAGGGGGCAATGGTGAGCAGTTCTTC
-,11,TRBV6-2/TRBV6-3,-,TRBJ2-7,CASSLLREQYF,TGTGCCAGCAGTCTGTTGAGGGAGCAGTACTTC
-,13,TRBV7-6,-,TRBJ2-7,CASSPGSYAEQYF,TGTGCCAGCAGCCCGGGATCCTACGCGGAGCAGTACTTC
TRBD1,16,TRBV11-2,once,TRBJ1-6,CASSLNAGQADSPLHF,TGTGCCAGCAGCCTCAATGCCGGACAGGCCGATTCACCCCTCCACTTT
TRBD1,14,TRBV7-8,-,TRBJ2-5,CASRTQGGIETQYF,TGTGCCAGCCGCACACAGGGGGGAATAGAGACCCAGTACTTC
-,16,TRBV21-1,-,TRBJ1-3,CASSKFEESSGNTIYF,TGTGCCAGCAGCAAATTCGAGGAGAGCTCTGGAAACACCATATATTTT
TRBD1,13,TRBV12-5,-,TRBJ1-2,CASGHGQGLTYTF,TGTGCTAGTGGTCACGGACAGGGTCTGACCTACACCTTC
TRBD2,15,TRBV13,-,TRBJ2-7,CASSLGLAGAYEQYF,TGTGCCAGCAGCTTAGGACTAGCGGGGGCCTACGAGCAGTACTTC
-,14,TRBV7-8,-,TRBJ2-7,CASSLAARPSEQYF,TGTGCCAGCAGCTTAGCTGCCCGTCCTAGTGAGCAGTACTTC
-,16,TRBV7-2,-,TRBJ1-5,CASSLDLTISNQPQHF,TGTGCCAGCAGCTTAGATCTGACAATTAGCAATCAGCCCCAGCATTTT
-,14,TRBV6-4,-,TRBJ2-3,CASSAAGNTDTQYF,TGTGCCAGCAGTGCGGCGGGGAACACAGATACGCAGTATTTT
TRBD1,16,TRBV7-9,-,TRBJ1-1,CASSGQELLYGTEAFF,TGTGCCAGCAGCGGACAGGAATTGCTATATGGGACTGAAGCTTTCTTT
-,11,TRBV24-1,-,TRBJ2-1,CATSSAREQFF,TGTGCCACCAGTTCCGCTCGGGAGCAGTTCTTC
-,15,TRBV7-8,-,TRBJ1-5,CASSLLLTSNQPQHF,TGTGCCAGCAGCTTACTACTTACCAGCAATCAGCCCCAGCATTTT
TRBD1,17,TRBV11-1,-,TRBJ2-7,CASSLATSGTGTYEQYF,TGTGCCAGCAGCTTAGCTACTTCCGGGACAGGGACGTACGAGCAGTACTTC
-,14,TRBV4-3,-,TRBJ1-1,CASSQEGRNTEAFF,TGCGCCAGCAGCCAGGAGGGGAGGAACACTGAAGCTTTCTTT
-,14,TRBV5-4,-,TRBJ1-2,CASSSSGQHYGYTF,TGTGCCAGCAGCTCCTCAGGACAGCATTATGGCTACACCTTC